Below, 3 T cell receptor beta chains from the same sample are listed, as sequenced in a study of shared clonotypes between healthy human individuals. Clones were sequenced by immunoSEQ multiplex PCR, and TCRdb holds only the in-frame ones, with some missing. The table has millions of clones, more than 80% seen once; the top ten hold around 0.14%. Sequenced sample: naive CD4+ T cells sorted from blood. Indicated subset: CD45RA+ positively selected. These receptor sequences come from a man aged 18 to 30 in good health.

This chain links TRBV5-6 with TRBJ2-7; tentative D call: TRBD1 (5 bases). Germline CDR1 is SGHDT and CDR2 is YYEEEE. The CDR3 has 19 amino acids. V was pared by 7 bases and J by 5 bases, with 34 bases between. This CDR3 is CASRDGARIKSKGFDEQYF. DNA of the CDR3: TGTGCCAGCCGTGATGGGGCTAGGATCAAGAGTAAAGGGTTCGACGAGCAGTACTTC.

CDR3 residues: CASSLGQGAQETQYF. The DNA for the CDR3 is TGTGCCAGCAGCCTAGGACAGGGGGCTCAGGAGACCCAGTACTTC. The chain has TRBV11-3 and TRBJ2-5; 11 positions match TRBD1. Germline V gives CDR1 SGHNT, CDR2 YENEEA. The V and J ends lost 5 bases and 5 bases, in that order; junction bases with no gene match: 7. The CDR3 length is 15 residues. Full variable domain (remainder filled in from reference TRBV11-3 and TRBJ2-5): EAGVVQSPRYKIIEKKQPVAFWCNPISGHNTLYWYLQNLGQGPELLIRYENEEAVDDSQLPKDRFSAERLKGVDSTLKIQPAELGDSAVYLCASSLGQGAQETQYFGPGTRLLVL.

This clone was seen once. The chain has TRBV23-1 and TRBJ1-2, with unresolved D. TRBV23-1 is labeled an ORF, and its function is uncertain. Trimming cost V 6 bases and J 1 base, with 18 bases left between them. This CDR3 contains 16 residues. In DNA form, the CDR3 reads TGCGCCAGCAGACGTGACCTCCGCGCAGGTAACTATGGCTACACCTTC. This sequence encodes CASRRDLRAGNYGYTF.